These 17 T cell receptor beta chains came from one sample sequenced in a study of spatial heterogeneity in lung cancer (dated by TCRdb to the late 2010s). Library preparation used 5' RACE. Sequencing relied on a NextSeq 500. TCRdb passed the public sequencing reads through fastp at Q25 and MiXCR, retaining productive beta sequences. Every CDR3 protein is listed once, alongside the most common genes and DNA of its rows. Within this sample are about 50,000 distinct CDR3 sequences, with less than 8.5% of them counted one time only. The top ten clonotypes cover about 12% of the sample. Per the publication, the time point label means: sample taken at primary tumor resection. TCR sequencing used whole RNA extracted from tumor and nontumor lung tissue, or from cryopreserved PBMC samples, without cell sorting. The sample was PBMCs, taken at surgery. These receptors originate from a female donor with early-stage non-small cell lung cancer.

This clonotype turned up a few times. CDR3 amino acids: CASSHRGGGTETQYF. In DNA form, the CDR3 reads TGTGCCAGCAGTCATCGCGGGGGGGGGACTGAGACCCAGTACTTC. V and J are TRBV6-6 and TRBJ2-5, with 9 bases aligning to TRBD2. CDR1 MNHNY and CDR2 SVGAGI come from the germline V gene (reference sequence). The V gene end was trimmed by 5 bases and the J gene end by 5 bases; junction bases not matched to a gene: 9. This CDR3 region has 15 residues.

This clonotype was seen at least ten times. The V call is TRBV10-3, the J call TRBJ2-3, with D possibly being TRBD2 (5 bases). CDR1 is ENHRY and CDR2 is SYGVKD in the germline V gene. The CDR3 loop spans 13 amino acids. Trimming pared 6 bases from V and 5 bases from J, leaving 12 bases between. The CDR3 protein is CAIRPRSGDTQYF. The CDR3 DNA follows: TGTGCCATCAGGCCTAGAAGCGGAGATACGCAGTATTTT.

To note about this clonotype: A much bigger clone sits one base away, suggesting this may be a read error. The rearrangement uses TRBV2 and TRBJ2-7; D unclear. Germline V CDR1 and CDR2: SNHLY, FYNNEI. CDR3 length: 14 amino acids. CDR3 DNA: TGTGCCAGCACTACGGATTTGAGCTCCTGCGAGCAGTACTTC. Encoded protein: CASTTDLSSCEQYF.

With respect to this clonotype: It may be a read error: a sequence one base away is much more abundant. The chain joins TRBV10-3 to TRBJ2-1; TRBD2 matches at 8 bases. The CDR3 extends over 14 amino acids. V was clipped by 4 bases and J by 6 bases; unmatched bases: 5. Germline assignment: CDR1 ENHRY and CDR2 SYGVKD. Written as DNA, the CDR3 is TGTGCCATCAGTGTGGCGGGGGGCCCCAATGAGCAGTTCTTC. This translates into CAISVAGGPNEQFF.

V is TRBV10-3 and J is TRBJ1-1; 8 bases align to TRBD1. The CDR3 is 14 amino acids. V gave up 4 bases and J gave up 6 bases; unmatched junction bases: 7. Germline assignment: CDR1 ENHRY and CDR2 SYGVKD. The CDR3 loop reads CAISGQGRGAEAFF. Written as DNA, the CDR3 is TGTGCCATCAGTGGACAGGGGAGAGGGGCTGAAGCTTTCTTT.

The V and J genes are TRBV6-6 and TRBJ1-1; TRBD1 agrees at 9 bases. The length of the CDR3 is 15 residues. Losses at the gene ends were 0 bases for V and 9 bases for J; bases not matched to a gene: 8. Germline V lookup: CDR1 MNHNY, CDR2 SVGAGI (reference sequence). CDR3 sequence reads: CASSYSTDRGEKAFF. The DNA of the CDR3 is TGTGCCAGCAGTTACTCAACCGACAGGGGGGAAAAAGCTTTCTTT.

This clonotype was seen repeatedly, ten times or more. V and J are TRBV7-3 and TRBJ2-5; TRBD1 aligns across 8 bases. Germline V gene sequence: CDR1 SGHTA, CDR2 FQGTGA. The V gene end was trimmed by 4 bases and the J gene end by 4 bases; junction bases not matched to a gene: 5. The CDR3 spans 14 residues. CDR3 protein: CASSSRTGIETQYF. The DNA of the CDR3 is TGTGCCAGCAGCTCCCGGACAGGGATAGAGACCCAGTACTTC.

This chain uses TRBV7-2 with TRBJ2-2; D ambiguous. The germline V gene encodes CDR1 SGHTA and CDR2 FQGNSA. Trimming stripped 1 base from V and 0 bases from J, with 3 bases between. The CDR3 spans 14 residues. The CDR3 spells CASSLVANTGELFF. DNA of the CDR3: TGTGCCAGCAGCTTAGTCGCGAACACCGGGGAGCTGTTTTTT.

This clonotype came up many times. The rearrangement joins TRBV7-9 to TRBJ1-2; a weak D match, TRBD1 (5 bases). The germline V gene has CDR1 SEHNR and CDR2 FQNEAQ (reference sequence). Trimming removed 5 bases at V and 5 bases at J, with 18 bases between. The CDR3 runs 15 residues. CDR3 DNA: TGTGCCAGCAGCCCCGACAGCCTCCTGGGATATGGCTACACCTTC. It translates to CASSPDSLLGYGYTF.

There are many counts of this clonotype. J is TRBJ2-5 and V is TRBV6-2 or TRBV6-3; D gene uncertain. This CDR3 comprises 13 residues. The germline V gene has CDR1 MNHEY and CDR2 SVGEGT. Deletions cut 5 bases from V and 0 bases from J, with 7 bases between. CDR3 amino acids: CASSTQYQETQYF. CDR3 bases: TGTGCCAGCAGTACCCAGTACCAAGAGACCCAGTACTTC.

In this sample, this clonotype turned up many times. The CDR3 DNA follows: TGCAGTGCAGAACGCCGGGACAGGGCCAACGAGCAGTACTTC. Its translation is CSAERRDRANEQYF. This chain uses TRBV20-1 with TRBJ2-7; TRBD1 matches 9 bases. There are 14 residues in the CDR3. Germline CDR1 and CDR2: DFQATT and SNEGSKA (reference sequence). J was trimmed by 5 bases and V by 6 bases; bases with no gene match: 11.

This clonotype occurred a few times. V usage is TRBV4-3 and J usage is TRBJ1-3; tentative D call: TRBD1 (5 bases). The CDR3 has 19 amino acids. Trimming removed 0 bases at V and 1 base at J, with 19 bases between. The germline V gene encodes CDR1 LGHNA and CDR2 YSLEER. CDR3 DNA sequence: TGCGCCAGCAGCCAAGATAGGGTTCCCGGACATATGTCTGGAAACACCATATATTTT. It specifies CASSQDRVPGHMSGNTIYF.

This clonotype showed up many times. The gene calls are TRBV5-1 and TRBJ2-3; tentative D call: TRBD1 (6 bases). The CDR3 loop spans 14 amino acids. V was pared by 7 bases and J by 2 bases, with 14 bases between. In germline, CDR1 is SGHRS, CDR2 YFSETQ. The CDR3 nucleotides are TGCGCCAGCGGACGGGACAAAAACACAGATACGCAGTATTTT. Translated, it gives CASGRDKNTDTQYF.

This chain connects TRBV7-2 to TRBJ2-3, with 9 bases lining up with TRBD2. V was clipped by 6 bases and J by 4 bases; unmatched bases: 5. The CDR3 runs 14 residues. Germline CDR1 reads SGHTA; CDR2 reads FQGNSA. This CDR3 is CASSAGGPADTQYF. DNA for the CDR3: TGTGCCAGCAGTGCGGGGGGGCCGGCAGATACGCAGTATTTT.

Many counts were recorded for this clonotype. The chain joins TRBV6-2 or TRBV6-3 to TRBJ1-5; TRBD1 agrees at 7 bases. CDR3 length: 16 residues. Trimming at V came to 6 bases and at J to 4 bases, leaving 12 bases not matched to a gene. Germline lookup yields CDR1 MNHEY and CDR2 SVGEGT. The CDR3 reads CASRPDRDTANQPQHF. The CDR3 region has the DNA TGTGCCAGCAGGCCCGACAGGGACACCGCTAATCAGCCCCAGCATTTT.

In this sample, this clonotype turned up a few times. The chain couples TRBV4-3 to TRBJ2-3; a weak D match, TRBD1 (8 bases). The V gene lost 0 bases and the J gene lost 8 bases, with 24 bases spanning the gap. Germline CDR1 and CDR2: LGHNA and YSLEER. The CDR3 length is 18 residues. The CDR3 sequence: CASSQDFGTGHPSGTQYF. In DNA, the CDR3 is TGCGCCAGCAGCCAAGATTTCGGGACAGGCCATCCTAGCGGTACGCAGTATTTT.

The chain links TRBV15 to TRBJ2-2, with D possibly being TRBD2 (6 bases). Germline CDR1 LNHNV, CDR2 YYDKDF (reference sequence). Trimming removed 1 base from V and 1 base from J, with 10 bases in between. CDR3 length: 16 residues. As DNA, the CDR3 is TGTGCCACCAGCAGAGTTGCCGGGGGGAACACCGGGGAGCTGTTTTTT. Protein product: CATSRVAGGNTGELFF.